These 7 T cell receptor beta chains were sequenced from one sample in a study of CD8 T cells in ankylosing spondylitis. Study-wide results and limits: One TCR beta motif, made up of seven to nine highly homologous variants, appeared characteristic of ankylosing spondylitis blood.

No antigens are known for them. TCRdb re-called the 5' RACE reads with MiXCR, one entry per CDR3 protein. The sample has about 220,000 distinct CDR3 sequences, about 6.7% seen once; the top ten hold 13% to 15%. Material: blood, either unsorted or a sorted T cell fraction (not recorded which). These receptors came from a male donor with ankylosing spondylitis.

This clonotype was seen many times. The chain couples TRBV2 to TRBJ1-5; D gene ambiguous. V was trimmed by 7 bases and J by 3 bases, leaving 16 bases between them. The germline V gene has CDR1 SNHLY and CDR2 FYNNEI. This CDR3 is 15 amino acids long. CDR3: CASMDEDAYNQPQHF. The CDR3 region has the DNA TGTGCCAGCATGGATGAGGACGCCTACAATCAGCCCCAGCATTTT.

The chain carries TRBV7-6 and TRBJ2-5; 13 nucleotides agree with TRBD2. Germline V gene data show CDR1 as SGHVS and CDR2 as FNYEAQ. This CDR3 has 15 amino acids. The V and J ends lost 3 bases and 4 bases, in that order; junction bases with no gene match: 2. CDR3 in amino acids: CASSLGTSGVETQYF. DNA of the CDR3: TGTGCCAGCAGCTTGGGGACTAGCGGGGTAGAGACCCAGTACTTC.

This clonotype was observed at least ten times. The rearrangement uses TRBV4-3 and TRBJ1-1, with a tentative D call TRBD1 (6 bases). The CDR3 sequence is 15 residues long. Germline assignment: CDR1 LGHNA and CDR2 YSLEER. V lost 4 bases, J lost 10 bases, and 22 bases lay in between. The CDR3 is CASSPSTGAGVRAFF. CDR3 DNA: TGCGCCAGCAGCCCATCTACCGGGGCAGGGGTGAGAGCTTTCTTT.

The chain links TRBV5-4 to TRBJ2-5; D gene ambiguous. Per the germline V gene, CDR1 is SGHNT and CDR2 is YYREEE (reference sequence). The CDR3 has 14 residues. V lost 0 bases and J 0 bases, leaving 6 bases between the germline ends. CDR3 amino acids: CASSLEDYQETQYF. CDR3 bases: TGTGCCAGCAGCTTGGAAGATTACCAAGAGACCCAGTACTTC.

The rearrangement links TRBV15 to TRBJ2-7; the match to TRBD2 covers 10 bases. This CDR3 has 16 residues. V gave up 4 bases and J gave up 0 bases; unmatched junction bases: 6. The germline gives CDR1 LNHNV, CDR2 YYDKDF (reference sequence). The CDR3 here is CATSISGRLDSYEQYF. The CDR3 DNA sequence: TGTGCCACCAGCATTAGCGGGAGGCTGGACTCCTACGAGCAGTACTTC.

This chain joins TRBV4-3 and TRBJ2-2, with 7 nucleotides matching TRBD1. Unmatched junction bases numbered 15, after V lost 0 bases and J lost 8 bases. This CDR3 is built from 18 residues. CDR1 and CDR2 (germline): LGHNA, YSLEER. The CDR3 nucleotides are TGCGCCAGCAGCCAAGAGGGAGTTCGGACAGGACTTGTTGGGGAGCTGTTTTTT. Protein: CASSQEGVRTGLVGELFF.

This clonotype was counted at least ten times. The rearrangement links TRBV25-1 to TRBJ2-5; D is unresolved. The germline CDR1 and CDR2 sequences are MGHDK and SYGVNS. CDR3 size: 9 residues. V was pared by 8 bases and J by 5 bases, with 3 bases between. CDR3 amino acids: CASGETQYF. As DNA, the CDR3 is TGTGCCAGCGGGGAGACCCAGTACTTC.